Each of the 8 T cell receptor beta chains below was sequenced from the same sample in a study of blood T cell repertoires in COVID-19. Libraries were prepared by immunoSEQ multiplex PCR; TCRdb keeps only in-frame clonotypes and omits some of them. The table has just under 35,000 clones, more than 90% seen once; the top ten hold roughly 38%. The sample consisted of peripheral blood. Receptors were obtained from a man aged 60-69 years with active or convalescent COVID-19.

The chain joins TRBV5-1 to TRBJ1-4, with D perhaps TRBD1 (5 bases). V lost 0 bases and J 3 bases, leaving 9 bases between the germline ends. Per the germline V gene, CDR1 is SGHRS and CDR2 is YFSETQ. The CDR3 is made up of 15 amino acids. CDR3: CASSLARAANEKLFF. The CDR3 region has the DNA TGCGCCAGCAGCTTGGCCAGGGCGGCTAATGAAAAACTGTTTTTT.

The CDR3, as DNA: TGCGCCAGCAGCTTGTCTTGGCGGATGGAGTTTACAGATACGCAGTATTTT. This codes for CASSLSWRMEFTDTQYF. This rearrangement joins TRBV5-1 to TRBJ2-3, with unresolved D. Trimming took off 1 base at V and 3 bases at J, with 18 bases between the two ends. The CDR3 length is 17 residues. Germline V gene lookup returns CDR1 SGHRS and CDR2 YFSETQ.

The V gene is TRBV18, the J gene TRBJ2-4; 7 bases line up with TRBD1. This CDR3 contains 15 residues. V gave up 3 bases and J gave up 9 bases; unmatched junction bases: 11. In germline, CDR1 is KGHSH, CDR2 LQKENI. The chain's CDR3 is CASSPASQGLFIQYF. CDR3 coding DNA: TGTGCCAGCTCACCCGCATCACAGGGGCTCTTCATTCAGTACTTC.

This clone has just a few counts. The CDR3 sequence is CASSGPYGYTF. DNA for the CDR3: TGTGCCAGCAGCGGTCCCTATGGCTACACCTTC. The chain uses TRBV28 and TRBJ1-2; unclear D gene. The V gene's germline CDR1 is MDHEN and CDR2 SYDVKM. The ends were cut back, 6 bases at V and 4 bases at J, with 6 bases in the middle. The CDR3 contains 11 residues.

This clone appeared a single time. The chain is built from TRBV19 and TRBJ2-1; D perhaps matches TRBD2 (6 bases). Between the trimmed V and J ends, which lost 6 bases and 0 bases, there was a span of 12 bases. Germline-derived CDR1 and CDR2 are LNHDA and SQIVND (reference sequence). This CDR3 is built from 15 residues. The CDR3 sequence: CASREGTGSYNEQFF. The CDR3 region has the DNA TGTGCCAGTAGGGAGGGGACCGGCTCCTACAATGAGCAGTTCTTC.

This clone was counted once. V is TRBV2 and J is TRBJ2-1, with 9 bases fitting TRBD2. The CDR3 contains 16 residues. V was clipped by 5 bases and J by 0 bases; unmatched bases: 5. Germline V gene lookup returns CDR1 SNHLY and CDR2 FYNNEI. The CDR3 here is CASSPWRGGSYNEQFF. The CDR3 DNA reads TGTGCCAGCAGTCCCTGGCGGGGGGGCTCCTACAATGAGCAGTTCTTC.

CDR3 sequence reads: CASSQVGGLALNEQFF. The CDR3 nucleotides read TGTGCCAGCAGCCAAGTAGGCGGACTAGCGTTGAATGAGCAGTTCTTC. The chain carries TRBV14 and TRBJ2-1; 9 nucleotides align to TRBD2. Germline lookup yields CDR1 SGHDN and CDR2 FVKESK. V shed 1 base and J 7 bases; nucleotides not matched to a gene: 8. This CDR3 comprises 16 residues. The whole variable domain, remainder taken from reference TRBV14 and TRBJ2-1, is EAGVTQFPSHSVIEKGQTVTLRCDPISGHDNLYWYRRVMGKEIKFLLHFVKESKQDESGMPNNRFLAERTGGTYSTLKVQPAELEDSGVYFCASSQVGGLALNEQFFGPGTRLTVL.

This clone was found a few times. This chain joins TRBV3-1 (or the pseudogene TRBV3-2) and TRBJ1-4, with D unclear. V lost 1 base, J lost 8 bases, and 5 bases lay in between. The CDR3 length is 12 residues. Germline V lookup: CDR1 LGHDT, CDR2 YNNKEL (reference sequence). In DNA, the CDR3 is TGTGCCAGCAGCCAAGGGCGGGAAAAACTGTTTTTT. Its translation is CASSQGREKLFF.